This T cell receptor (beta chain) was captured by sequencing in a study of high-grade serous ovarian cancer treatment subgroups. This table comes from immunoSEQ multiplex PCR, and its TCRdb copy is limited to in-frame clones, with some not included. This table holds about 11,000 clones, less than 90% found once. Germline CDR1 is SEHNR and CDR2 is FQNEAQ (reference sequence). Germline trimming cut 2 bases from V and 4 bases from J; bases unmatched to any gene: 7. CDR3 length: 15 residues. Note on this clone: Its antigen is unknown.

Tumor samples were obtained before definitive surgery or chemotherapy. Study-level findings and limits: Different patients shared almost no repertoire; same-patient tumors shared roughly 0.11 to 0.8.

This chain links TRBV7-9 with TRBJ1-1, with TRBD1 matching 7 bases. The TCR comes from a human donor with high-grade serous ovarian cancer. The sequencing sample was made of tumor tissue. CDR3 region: CASSLSRTGGTEAFF. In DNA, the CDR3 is TGTGCCAGCAGCTTAAGTAGGACAGGTGGCACTGAAGCTTTCTTT.